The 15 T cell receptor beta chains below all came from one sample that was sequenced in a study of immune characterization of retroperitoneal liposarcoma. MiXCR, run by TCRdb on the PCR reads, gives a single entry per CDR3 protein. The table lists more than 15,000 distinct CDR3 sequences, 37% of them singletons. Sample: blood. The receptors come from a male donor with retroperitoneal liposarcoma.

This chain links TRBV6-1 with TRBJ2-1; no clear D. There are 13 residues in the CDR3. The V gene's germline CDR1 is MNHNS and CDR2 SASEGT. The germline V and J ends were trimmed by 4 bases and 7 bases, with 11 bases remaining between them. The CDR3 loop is CASSGTMRNEQFF. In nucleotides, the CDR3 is TGTGCCAGCAGTGGAACCATGAGGAATGAGCAGTTCTTC.

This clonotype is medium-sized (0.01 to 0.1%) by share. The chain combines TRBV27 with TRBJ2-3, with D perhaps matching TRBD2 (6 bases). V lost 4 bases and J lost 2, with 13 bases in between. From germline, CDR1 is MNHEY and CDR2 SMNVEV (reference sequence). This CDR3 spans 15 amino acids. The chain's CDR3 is CASSSTGDFTDTQYF. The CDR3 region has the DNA TGTGCCAGCAGTTCTACGGGAGACTTCACAGATACGCAGTATTTT.

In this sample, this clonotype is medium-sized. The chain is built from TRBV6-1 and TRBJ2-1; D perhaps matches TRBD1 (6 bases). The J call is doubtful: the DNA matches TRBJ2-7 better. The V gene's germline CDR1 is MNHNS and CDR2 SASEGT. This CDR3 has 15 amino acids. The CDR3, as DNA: TGTGCCAGCAGGGTGGACAGATCTGTTTCAAATGAGCAGTACTTC. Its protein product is CASRVDRSVSNEQYF.

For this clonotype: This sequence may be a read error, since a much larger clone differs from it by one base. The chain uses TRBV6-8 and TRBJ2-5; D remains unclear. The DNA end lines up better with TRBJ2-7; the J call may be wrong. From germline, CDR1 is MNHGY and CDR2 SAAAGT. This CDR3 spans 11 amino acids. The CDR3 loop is CASSYVDEQYF. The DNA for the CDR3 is TGTGCCAGCAGTTACGTCGACGAGCAGTACTTC.

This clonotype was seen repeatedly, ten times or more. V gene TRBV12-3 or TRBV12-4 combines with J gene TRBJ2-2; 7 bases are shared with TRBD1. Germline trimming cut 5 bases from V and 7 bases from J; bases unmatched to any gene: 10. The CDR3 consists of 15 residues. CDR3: CASSELQGQFGELFF. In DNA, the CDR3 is TGTGCCAGCAGTGAGTTACAGGGACAGTTCGGGGAGCTGTTTTTT.

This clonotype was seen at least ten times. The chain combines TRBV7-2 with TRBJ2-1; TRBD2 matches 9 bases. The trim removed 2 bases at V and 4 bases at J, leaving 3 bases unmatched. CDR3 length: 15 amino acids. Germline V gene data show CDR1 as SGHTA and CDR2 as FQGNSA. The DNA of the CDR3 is TGTGCCAGCAGCTTAATGAGCGGGGGGTACAATGAGCAGTTCTTC. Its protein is CASSLMSGGYNEQFF.

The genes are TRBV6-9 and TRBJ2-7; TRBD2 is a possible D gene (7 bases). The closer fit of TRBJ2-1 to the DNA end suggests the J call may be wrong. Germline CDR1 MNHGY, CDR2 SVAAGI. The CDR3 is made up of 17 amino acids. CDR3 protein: CASSYWGEGGLPHEQFF. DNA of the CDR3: TGTGCCAGCAGTTACTGGGGGGAGGGGGGGCTCCCCCATGAGCAGTTCTTC.

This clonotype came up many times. This CDR3 reads CASSYGGDNEQFF. In DNA, the CDR3 is TGTGCCAGCAGTTACGGCGGAGACAATGAGCAGTTCTTC. The genes are TRBV6-5 and TRBJ2-1, with D hard to call. Germline V lookup: CDR1 MNHEY, CDR2 SVGAGI. This CDR3 has 13 amino acids. Trimming stripped 2 bases from V and 5 bases from J, with 7 bases between.

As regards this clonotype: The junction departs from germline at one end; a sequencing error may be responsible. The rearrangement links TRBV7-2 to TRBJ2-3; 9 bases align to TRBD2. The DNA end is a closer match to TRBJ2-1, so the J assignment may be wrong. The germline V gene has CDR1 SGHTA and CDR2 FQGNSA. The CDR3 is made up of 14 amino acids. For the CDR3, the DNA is TGTGACAGCAGCCTTAGCGGGGGATCTTACGAGCAGTTCTTC. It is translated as CDSSLSGGSYEQFF.

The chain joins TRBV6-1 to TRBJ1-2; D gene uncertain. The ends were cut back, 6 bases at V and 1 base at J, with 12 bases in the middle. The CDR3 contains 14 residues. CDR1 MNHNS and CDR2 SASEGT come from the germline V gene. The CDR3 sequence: CASRPPSNNYGYTF. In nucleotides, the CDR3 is TGTGCCAGCAGACCCCCTTCAAATAACTATGGCTACACCTTC.

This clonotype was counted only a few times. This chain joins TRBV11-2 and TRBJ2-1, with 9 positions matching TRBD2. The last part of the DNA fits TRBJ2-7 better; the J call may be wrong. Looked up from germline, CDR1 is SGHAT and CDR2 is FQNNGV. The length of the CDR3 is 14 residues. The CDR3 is CASSWTSEGYEQYF. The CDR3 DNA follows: TGTGCCAGCAGCTGGACTAGCGAAGGGTACGAGCAGTACTTC.

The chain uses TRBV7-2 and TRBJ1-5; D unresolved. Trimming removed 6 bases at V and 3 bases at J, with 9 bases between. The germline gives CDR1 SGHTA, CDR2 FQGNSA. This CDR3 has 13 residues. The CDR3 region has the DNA TGTGCCAGCAGTGGGGTCATCAATCAGCCCCAGCATTTT. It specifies CASSGVINQPQHF.

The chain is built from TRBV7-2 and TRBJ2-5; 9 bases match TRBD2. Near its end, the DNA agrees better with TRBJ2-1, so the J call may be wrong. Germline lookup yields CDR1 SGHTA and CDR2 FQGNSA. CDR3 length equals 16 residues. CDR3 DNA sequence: TGTGCCAGCAGCAAGAGGCGGGCGGGAGGGGAAGTCGAGCAGTTCTTC. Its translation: CASSKRRAGGEVEQFF.

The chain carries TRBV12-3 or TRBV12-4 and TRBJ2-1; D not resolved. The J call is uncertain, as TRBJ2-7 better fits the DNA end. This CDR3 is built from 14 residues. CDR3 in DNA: TGTGCCAGCAGTTCTCTACTTTCATACTACGAGCAGTACTTC. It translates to CASSSLLSYYEQYF.

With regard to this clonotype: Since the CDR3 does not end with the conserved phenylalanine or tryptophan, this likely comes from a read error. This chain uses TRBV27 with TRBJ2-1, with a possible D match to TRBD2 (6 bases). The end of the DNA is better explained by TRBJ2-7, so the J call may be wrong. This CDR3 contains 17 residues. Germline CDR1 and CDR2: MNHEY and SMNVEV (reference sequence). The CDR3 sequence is CASTQTGLSVKIYEQYC. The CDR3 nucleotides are TGTGCCAGCACCCAAACTGGACTATCTGTGAAAATTTACGAGCAGTACTGC.